These 25 T cell receptor beta chains originate from one sample sequenced in a study of technical replicates of blood from four donors. The data were produced by immunoSEQ multiplex PCR, yet TCRdb's version contains in-frame clones alone and is incomplete. The repertoire holds fewer than 85,000 clones, roughly 94% seen once, with about 0.25% in the top ten. Sequencing was performed on T cells isolated from PBMCs. These receptors were taken from a human donor in good health.

The chain is built from TRBV6-1 and TRBJ2-5, with 10 bases fitting TRBD2. V shed 2 bases, J shed 5 bases, and the junction held 2 bases outside the gene matches. CDR3 length equals 14 residues. CDR1 is MNHNS, CDR2 SASEGT, per germline. The CDR3 here is CASSEHSGRETQYF. In nucleotides, the CDR3 is TGTGCCAGCAGTGAACATAGCGGGAGGGAGACCCAGTACTTC.

This rearrangement joins TRBV7-9 to TRBJ2-3, with D uncertain. Germline assignment: CDR1 SEHNR and CDR2 FQNEAQ (reference sequence). V lost 4 bases and J lost 2, with 7 bases in between. The CDR3 spans 13 residues. As DNA, the CDR3 is TGTGCCAGCAGCTCGAGGATCACAGATACGCAGTATTTT. This codes for CASSSRITDTQYF. Filled out from reference TRBV7-9 and TRBJ2-3, the complete variable domain reads DTGVSQNPRHKITKRGQNVTFRCDPISEHNRLYWYRQTLGQGPEFLTYFQNEAQLEKSRLLSDRFSAERPKGSFSTLEIQRTEQGDSAMYLCASSSRITDTQYFGPGTRLTVL.

This sequence joins TRBV4-1 and TRBJ2-1, with D perhaps matching TRBD2 (6 bases). Germline CDR1 is MGHRA and CDR2 is YSYEKL. With 4 bases removed from V and 0 bases from J, the gap between germline ends came to 13 bases. CDR3 length equals 16 residues. The CDR3 nucleotides read TGCGCCAGCAGCCCGGAGGGAGTCAGCTCCTACAATGAGCAGTTCTTC. Its translation: CASSPEGVSSYNEQFF.

The J gene is TRBJ2-7, the V gene TRBV18, with D possibly TRBD1 on 5 matching bases. The ends were cut back, 2 bases at V and 3 bases at J, with 11 bases in the middle. The germline CDR1 and CDR2 sequences are KGHSH and LQKENI. The CDR3 loop spans 14 amino acids. Written as DNA, the CDR3 is TGTGCCAGCTCACCATCTTCAGGGAACTACGAGCAGTACTTC. This encodes CASSPSSGNYEQYF.

This chain uses TRBV27 with TRBJ2-1; the match to TRBD2 covers 12 bases. The CDR3 is 15 amino acids. J lost 10 bases, V lost 6 bases, and 10 bases had no gene match. CDR1 is MNHEY, CDR2 SMNVEV, per germline (reference sequence). The CDR3 DNA reads as TGTGCCAGCAGCCCCTCTAGCGGGAGGGGAGGGGAGCAGTTCTTC. Translating gives CASSPSSGRGGEQFF.

The genes are TRBV6-1 and TRBJ1-1, with 7 bases aligning to TRBD1. The CDR3 is 13 amino acids. Germline values: CDR1 MNHNS, CDR2 SASEGT. Germline trimming cut 7 bases from V and 1 base from J; bases unmatched to any gene: 3. This chain's CDR3 is CASTGTANTEAFF. The DNA of the CDR3 is TGTGCCAGCACAGGGACAGCGAACACTGAAGCTTTCTTT.

The rearrangement uses TRBV18 and TRBJ1-1; 7 bases map to TRBD1. CDR1 and CDR2 (germline): KGHSH, LQKENI. The length of the CDR3 is 16 residues. The V segment lost 3 bases and the J segment 0 bases; nucleotides outside the gene matches: 7. Written as DNA, the CDR3 is TGTGCCAGCTCACCTCGGGACAGACTACTGAACACTGAAGCTTTCTTT. Translating it yields CASSPRDRLLNTEAFF. Drawing the rest from reference TRBV18 and TRBJ1-1, the complete variable domain is NAGVMQNPRHLVRRRGQEARLRCSPMKGHSHVYWYRQLPEEGLKFMVYLQKENIIDESGMPKERFSAEFPKEGPSILRIQQVVRGDSAAYFCASSPRDRLLNTEAFFGQGTRLTVV.

CDR3 coding DNA: TGTGCCAGTAACCCTAGCGGGGGGAGGAGTGGGAATGAGCAGTTCTTC. It codes for CASNPSGGRSGNEQFF. The V and J genes are TRBV19 and TRBJ2-1, with TRBD2 identical over 11 bases. The CDR3 covers 16 residues. The germline V gene encodes CDR1 LNHDA and CDR2 SQIVND (reference sequence). V shed 7 bases and J 7 bases; nucleotides not matched to a gene: 12.

The J gene is TRBJ2-7, the V gene TRBV12-1; the table's D call, TRBD2, was not checked against the DNA. TRBV12-1 is given as a pseudogene. This CDR3 is 14 amino acids long. In DNA form, the CDR3 reads TGTGCCAGACTTCGGGGGGTAGGCTCCTACGAGCAGTACTTC. It encodes CARLRGVGSYEQYF.

The chain carries TRBV4-1 and TRBJ2-1; 7 bases agree with TRBD1. The junction had 0 bases not matched to a gene; V was cut back by 1 base and J by 6 bases. The CDR3 is 13 amino acids. Germline CDR1 and CDR2: MGHRA and YSYEKL. For the CDR3, the DNA is TGCGCCAGCAGCCAAGCAGGGGGCAATGAGCAGTTCTTC. Translated: CASSQAGGNEQFF.

The rearrangement uses TRBV4-1 and TRBJ1-2, with D maybe TRBD1 (5 bases). Germline CDR1 and CDR2: MGHRA and YSYEKL. This CDR3 has 14 amino acids. The V end was cut by 1 base, the J end by 2 bases, with 8 bases between. CDR3 DNA: TGCGCCAGCAGCCAAGGCCGGACAAACTATGGCTACACCTTC. Its translation is CASSQGRTNYGYTF.

The chain couples TRBV30 to TRBJ1-1; TRBD1 might be the D (5 bases). The germline V and J ends were trimmed by 5 bases and 5 bases, with 15 bases remaining between them. This CDR3 has 13 residues. Germline V CDR1 and CDR2: GTSNPN, SVGIG (reference sequence). CDR3 loop: CAWLPGLGTEAFF. The CDR3 region has the DNA TGTGCCTGGCTACCGGGACTCGGGACTGAAGCTTTCTTT. The full variable domain, completed using reference TRBV30 and TRBJ1-1, is SQTIHQWPATLVQPVGSPLSLECTVEGTSNPNLYWYRQAAGRGLQLLFYSVGIGQISSEVPQNLSASRPQDRQFILSSKKLLLSDSGFYLCAWLPGLGTEAFFGQGTRLTVV.

The chain carries TRBV5-4 and TRBJ2-1; 15 bases line up with TRBD2. Germline V gene lookup returns CDR1 SGHNT and CDR2 YYREEE (reference sequence). The J segment lost 6 bases and the V segment lost 0 bases, leaving 4 bases of the junction unmatched. The CDR3 has 17 residues. The CDR3 protein is CASSLGTSGRAGNEQFF. CDR3 sequence (DNA): TGTGCCAGCAGCTTGGGGACTAGCGGGAGGGCTGGCAATGAGCAGTTCTTC.

The rearrangement uses TRBV11-2 and TRBJ2-7, with D maybe TRBD2 (6 bases). Trimming removed 4 bases at V and 5 bases at J, with 12 bases between. This CDR3 has 13 residues. CDR1 and CDR2 from the germline V gene are SGHAT and FQNNGV. The CDR3 DNA reads TGTGCCAGCAGCTCCCTCGGGAGAGACGAGCAGTACTTC. Translating it yields CASSSLGRDEQYF.

The rearrangement links TRBV7-2 to TRBJ2-7, with D unclear. The V and J ends lost 2 bases and 4 bases respectively, with 15 bases between them. The CDR3 is 15 residues long. Germline V gene sequence: CDR1 SGHTA, CDR2 FQGNSA. CDR3 loop: CASSLRSEVPYEQYF. Written as DNA, the CDR3 is TGTGCCAGCAGCTTACGATCCGAGGTTCCATACGAGCAGTACTTC. The whole variable domain, remainder taken from reference TRBV7-2 and TRBJ2-7, is GAGVSQSPSNKVTEKGKDVELRCDPISGHTALYWYRQSLGQGLEFLIYFQGNSAPDKSGLPSDRFSAERTGGSVSTLTIQRTQQEDSAVYLCASSLRSEVPYEQYFGPGTRLTVT.

The V call is TRBV5-1, the J call TRBJ1-1; unclear D gene. Trimming took 4 bases from V and 3 from J, leaving 16 bases between them. CDR3 size: 15 residues. Germline V gene lookup returns CDR1 SGHRS and CDR2 YFSETQ. The CDR3 sequence: CASSASPMRDTEAFF. The CDR3 DNA sequence: TGCGCCAGCAGCGCCAGTCCAATGAGGGACACTGAAGCTTTCTTT.

The chain couples TRBV10-3 to TRBJ2-1; 10 nucleotides line up with TRBD1. Losses at the gene ends were 9 bases for V and 2 bases for J; bases not matched to a gene: 7. Germline values: CDR1 ENHRY, CDR2 SYGVKD. The CDR3 extends over 15 amino acids. CDR3 bases: TGTGCCATTTCCCGACAGGGGGCTGCCTACAATGAGCAGTTCTTC. Translated: CAISRQGAAYNEQFF.

This rearrangement joins TRBV30 to TRBJ1-4, with D possibly TRBD1 on 6 matching bases. The germline gives CDR1 GTSNPN, CDR2 SVGIG (reference sequence). With 5 bases removed from V and 3 bases from J, the gap between germline ends came to 13 bases. This CDR3 spans 14 amino acids. CDR3 in DNA: TGTGCCTGGTCCCCCCAGGGGTCTAATGAAAAACTGTTTTTT. Amino acids: CAWSPQGSNEKLFF.

The CDR3 DNA reads as TGTGCCAGCAGTCCCTCACAGGGTTTTGATGACTATGGCTACACCTTC. Its translation is CASSPSQGFDDYGYTF. The chain is built from TRBV27 and TRBJ1-2; maybe TRBD1 (6 bases). This CDR3 contains 16 residues. CDR1 is MNHEY, CDR2 SMNVEV, per germline (reference sequence). V dropped 5 bases and J dropped 3 bases, with 19 bases sitting between them.

The chain uses TRBV7-9 and TRBJ1-4; D is perhaps TRBD1 (6 bases). The germline V gene encodes CDR1 SEHNR and CDR2 FQNEAQ (reference sequence). The CDR3 sequence is 16 residues long. Trimming removed 3 bases from V and 7 bases from J, with 18 bases in between. CDR3 in amino acids: CASSLALTGGFEKLFF. The CDR3 nucleotides read TGTGCCAGCAGCTTGGCTTTGACAGGAGGTTTTGAAAAACTGTTTTTT.

The chain uses TRBV28 and TRBJ1-1; no firm D call. Germline CDR1 MDHEN, CDR2 SYDVKM. The CDR3 covers 10 residues. The V end lost 7 bases, the J end lost 7 bases, and 7 bases lay between the germline ends. CDR3 DNA: TGTGCCAGCACCGGCGGTGAAGCTTTCTTT. It is translated as CASTGGEAFF.

This chain uses TRBV7-9 with TRBJ1-1; D might be TRBD1 (5 bases). The V and J ends lost 1 base and 3 bases respectively, with 15 bases between them. Germline CDR1 and CDR2: SEHNR and FQNEAQ (reference sequence). This CDR3 is built from 16 residues. CDR3 bases: TGTGCCAGCAGCTTAGGCAGGGTCCATTTGGACACTGAAGCTTTCTTT. This gives the protein CASSLGRVHLDTEAFF. Full variable domain (missing parts from reference TRBV7-9 and TRBJ1-1): DTGVSQNPRHKITKRGQNVTFRCDPISEHNRLYWYRQTLGQGPEFLTYFQNEAQLEKSRLLSDRFSAERPKGSFSTLEIQRTEQGDSAMYLCASSLGRVHLDTEAFFGQGTRLTVV.

This rearrangement joins TRBV6-5 to TRBJ2-3; no firm D call. In germline, CDR1 is MNHEY, CDR2 SVGAGI. This CDR3 comprises 13 residues. Trimming took off 0 bases at V and 3 bases at J, with 4 bases between the two ends. The CDR3 nucleotides read TGTGCCAGCAGTTACTCCGTTACAGATACGCAGTATTTT. Encoded protein: CASSYSVTDTQYF.

The chain recombines TRBV6-1 with TRBJ1-4; 7 nucleotides agree with TRBD1. The CDR3 spans 13 residues. The germline V gene encodes CDR1 MNHNS and CDR2 SASEGT. V lost 9 bases, J lost 4 bases, and 5 bases stayed unmatched. In DNA form, the CDR3 reads TGTGCCAGTACCGGGACAGATAATGAAAAACTGTTTTTT. Translation: CASTGTDNEKLFF.

The gene calls are TRBV7-2 and TRBJ2-7; 7 bases are shared with TRBD1. The CDR3 covers 14 residues. V was pared by 2 bases and J by 3 bases, with 4 bases of the junction left unmatched. CDR1 and CDR2 (germline): SGHTA, FQGNSA. The CDR3 nucleotides are TGTGCCAGCAGCTTATTGGGGACAGACTACGAGCAGTACTTC. Protein: CASSLLGTDYEQYF.